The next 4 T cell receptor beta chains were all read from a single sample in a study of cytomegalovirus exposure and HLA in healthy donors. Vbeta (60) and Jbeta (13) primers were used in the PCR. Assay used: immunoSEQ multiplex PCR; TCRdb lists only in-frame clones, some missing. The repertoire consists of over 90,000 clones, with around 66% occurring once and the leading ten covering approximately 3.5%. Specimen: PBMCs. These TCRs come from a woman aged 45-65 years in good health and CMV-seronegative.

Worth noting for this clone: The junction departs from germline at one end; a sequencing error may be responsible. The CDR3 bases are TGTGCCAGCAGACCTTTTACGGCAGGGGACGAATTC. Its protein product is CASRPFTAGDEF. This chain links TRBV6-1 with TRBJ1-2, with D maybe TRBD1 (6 bases). Per germline, CDR1 MNHNS and CDR2 SASEGT. The CDR3 is 12 amino acids.

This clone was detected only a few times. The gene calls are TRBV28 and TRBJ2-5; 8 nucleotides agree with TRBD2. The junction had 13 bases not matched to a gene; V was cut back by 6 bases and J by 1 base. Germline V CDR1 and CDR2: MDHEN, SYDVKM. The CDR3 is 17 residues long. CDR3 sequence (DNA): TGTGCCAGCAGCCTCGTTGCTAGCGGGTATCTCCAAGAGACCCAGTACTTC. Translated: CASSLVASGYLQETQYF.

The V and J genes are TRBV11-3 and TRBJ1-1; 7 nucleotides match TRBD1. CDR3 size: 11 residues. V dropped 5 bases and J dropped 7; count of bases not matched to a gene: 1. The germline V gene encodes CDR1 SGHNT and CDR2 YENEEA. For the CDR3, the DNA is TGTGCCAGCAGCGGGGACAGTGAAGCTTTCTTT. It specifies CASSGDSEAFF.

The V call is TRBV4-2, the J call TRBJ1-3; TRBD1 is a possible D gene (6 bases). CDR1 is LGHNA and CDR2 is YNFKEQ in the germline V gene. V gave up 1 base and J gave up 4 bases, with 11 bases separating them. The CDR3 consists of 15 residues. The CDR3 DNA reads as TGTGCCAGCAGCCAAGCCCCCCAGGGGGGAAACACCATATATTTT. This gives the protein CASSQAPQGGNTIYF.